This is a list of T cell receptor beta chains from one sample in a study of T cell repertoires in cytomegalovirus infection. One entry per CDR3 protein results from TCRdb running MiXCR on the reads. The sample lists 800,000 to 950,000 distinct CDR3 sequences; approximately 32% were seen once. Antigens of these TCRs are unknown. Sequenced here: cultured CD8+ T cells from PBMCs, sampled from culture after CMV antigen stimulation. The receptors originated from a human donor in good health (CMV status not recorded). Some clones in this sample may be carry-over from other donors' samples. The CDR3 runs from the conserved cysteine through the conserved F or W. A D gene is named only where the DNA matches it firmly. Clone size appears in some rows only: once, few, many, or a class for an expanded clone.

TRBJ2-3	TRBV7-9	17	many	.	CASSLARRLPSTDTQYF	TGTGCCAGCAGCTTAGCGCGGCGTCTGCCTAGCACAGATACGCAGTATTTT
TRBJ1-2	TRBV9	17	.	TRBD1	CASSDPEGQGTHPGYTF	TGTGCCAGCAGCGATCCCGAGGGACAGGGAACCCACCCTGGCTACACCTTC
TRBJ2-7	TRBV13	14	.	TRBD1	CASSFWTGAYEQYF	TGTGCCAGCAGCTTCTGGACAGGCGCCTACGAGCAGTACTTC
TRBJ1-5	TRBV7-9	16	.	TRBD1	CANSPGTGLGNQPQHF	TGTGCCAACAGCCCCGGGACAGGGTTGGGCAATCAGCCCCAGCATTTT
TRBJ2-3	TRBV10-3	15	once	.	CVISEGRFLTDTQYF	TGTGTCATCAGTGAGGGTAGATTTCTCACAGATACGCAGTATTTT
TRBJ2-5	TRBV12-3/TRBV12-4	13	.	TRBD1	CASSPQGAGTQYF	TGTGCCAGCAGTCCTCAGGGGGCTGGGACCCAGTACTTC
TRBJ2-1	TRBV7-3	16	.	TRBD2	CASSSNSGGVNNEQFF	TGTGCCAGCAGCAGCAATAGCGGGGGCGTAAACAATGAGCAGTTCTTC
TRBJ2-1	TRBV7-8	15	many	TRBD1	CASSSRDRGRDEQFF	TGTGCCAGCAGCTCAAGGGACAGGGGGAGGGATGAGCAGTTCTTC
TRBJ2-2	TRBV29-1	14	.	TRBD1	CSVTGTDLTGELFF	TGCAGCGTTACGGGGACAGACCTCACCGGGGAGCTGTTTTTT
TRBJ2-5	TRBV29-1	15	.	.	CSVEDRGGVQETQYF	TGCAGCGTTGAAGATCGAGGCGGCGTCCAAGAGACCCAGTACTTC
TRBJ2-5	TRBV24-1	14	few	.	CATSDKTGIETQYF	TGTGCCACCAGTGATAAAACAGGGATAGAGACCCAGTACTTC
TRBJ2-7	TRBV19	15	.	.	CASSIEEGLSYEQYF	TGTGCCAGTAGTATAGAAGAGGGTCTCTCCTACGAGCAGTACTTC
TRBJ2-3	TRBV7-9	14	.	.	CASSWRGGTDTQYF	TGTGCCAGCAGCTGGCGCGGGGGCACAGATACGCAGTATTTT